These 27 T cell receptor beta chains were all obtained from the same sample, sequenced in a study of long-term antiretroviral therapy in people with HIV. Survey-level immunoSEQ v3.0 assays were run. Produced via immunoSEQ multiplex PCR; TCRdb's table is partial and in-frame only. The sample shows some 20,000 clones, more than 70% of them seen only once. The source material was unsorted PBMCs, sampled at the start of antiretroviral therapy, before treatment. The receptors derive from a woman in her thirties or forties with HIV.

This clone is a singleton in its sample. The rearrangement links TRBV28 to TRBJ1-2; D call uncertain. The CDR3 has 13 amino acids. The V gene's germline CDR1 is MDHEN and CDR2 SYDVKM. Trimming removed 0 bases from V and 7 bases from J, with 9 bases in between. For the CDR3, the DNA is TGTGCCAGCAGTTTATGGGTAGGGAGTGGCTACACCTTC. Translated, it gives CASSLWVGSGYTF.

CDR3 coding DNA: TGTGCCAGTAGTCCCTACAGGGGCGAGTACGAGCAGTACTTC. Amino acids: CASSPYRGEYEQYF. V is TRBV19 and J is TRBJ2-7; 7 bases are a match to TRBD1. V shed 5 bases and J 4 bases; nucleotides not matched to a gene: 8. This CDR3 region has 14 residues. CDR1 and CDR2 (germline): LNHDA, SQIVND (reference sequence).

The CDR3 DNA reads as TGTGCCAGCAGTGGGTATAGCAATCAGCCCCAGCATTTT. Translated, it gives CASSGYSNQPQHF. The chain has TRBV27 and TRBJ1-5; D remains unclear. Looked up from germline, CDR1 is MNHEY and CDR2 is SMNVEV (reference sequence). V shed 5 bases and J shed 0 bases, with 5 bases lying between them. The CDR3 contains 13 residues.

V usage is TRBV6-6 and J usage is TRBJ2-7; the D gene is possibly TRBD1 (6 bases). Germline CDR1 MNHNY, CDR2 SVGAGI (reference sequence). With 6 bases removed from V and 0 bases from J, the gap between germline ends came to 9 bases. This CDR3 has 13 amino acids. The CDR3 nucleotides are TGTGCCAGCAGCCCGGACAGCTCCTACGAGCAGTACTTC. Amino acid sequence: CASSPDSSYEQYF.

CDR3: CASRTPPGGRAFF. In nucleotides, the CDR3 is TGTGCCAGCAGGACCCCCCCCGGCGGCCGGGCCTTTTTT. The chain has TRBV6-1 and TRBJ1-4, with D unclear. Deletions cut 6 bases from V and 17 bases from J, with 22 bases between. The CDR3 is made up of 13 amino acids. Germline CDR1 MNHNS, CDR2 SASEGT.

This chain joins TRBV10-3 and TRBJ1-1; the D is unclear. Germline values: CDR1 ENHRY, CDR2 SYGVKD. V was pared by 3 bases and J by 4 bases, with 3 bases between. The CDR3 consists of 11 residues. The CDR3 loop is CAISDFTEAFF. Written as DNA, the CDR3 is TGTGCCATCAGTGATTTCACTGAAGCTTTCTTT.

This clone was detected only a few times. The gene calls are TRBV5-5 and TRBJ2-1; TRBD2 aligns across 16 bases. Germline V gives CDR1 SGHKS, CDR2 YYEKEE (reference sequence). The CDR3 is 18 residues long. The junction had 5 bases not matched to a gene; V was cut back by 2 bases and J by 3 bases. For the CDR3, the DNA is TGTGCCAGCAGCTTTTTGGGACTAGCGGGGGGGATCTACAATGAGCAGTTCTTC. Amino acid sequence: CASSFLGLAGGIYNEQFF. The full variable domain, with the rest looked up from reference TRBV5-5 and TRBJ2-1, is DAGVTQSPTHLIKTRGQQVTLRCSPISGHKSVSWYQQVLGQGPQFIFQYYEKEERGRGNFPDRFSARQFPNYSSELNVNALLLGDSALYLCASSFLGLAGGIYNEQFFGPGTRLTVL.

This chain connects TRBV4-2 to TRBJ2-7; 7 bases align to TRBD2. There are 16 residues in the CDR3. The trim removed 0 bases at V and 6 bases at J, leaving 11 bases unmatched. The germline V gene encodes CDR1 LGHNA and CDR2 YNFKEQ. The CDR3 sequence is CASSQDLQGGLGEQYF. DNA for the CDR3: TGTGCCAGCAGCCAAGATCTTCAGGGAGGGCTCGGCGAGCAGTACTTC.

This clone came up once. The chain is built from TRBV9 and TRBJ2-1, with 15 bases lining up with TRBD2. The germline V gene has CDR1 SGDLS and CDR2 YYNGEE. J was trimmed by 5 bases and V by 0 bases; bases with no gene match: 0. The CDR3 covers 16 residues. CDR3 residues: CASSVGTSGGDNEQFF. The DNA for the CDR3 is TGTGCCAGCAGCGTAGGGACTAGCGGGGGGGACAATGAGCAGTTCTTC.

The V call is TRBV28, the J call TRBJ1-3, with no clear D. Germline CDR1 MDHEN, CDR2 SYDVKM. The length of the CDR3 is 14 residues. Between the trimmed V and J ends, which lost 2 bases and 1 base, there was a span of 6 bases. The CDR3 region has the DNA TGTGCCAGCAGTTTACGCGGGTCTGGAAACACCATATATTTT. Translation: CASSLRGSGNTIYF.

This chain uses TRBV6-5 with TRBJ1-5; D call uncertain. Trimming took 6 bases from V and 1 from J, leaving 10 bases between them. The CDR3 length is 14 residues. Germline V gene sequence: CDR1 MNHEY, CDR2 SVGAGI. The CDR3 loop reads CASSPGRSNQPQHF. The CDR3 DNA sequence: TGTGCCAGCAGCCCCGGACGGAGCAATCAGCCCCAGCATTTT.

The rearrangement uses TRBV27 and TRBJ2-1; 9 bases agree with TRBD1. Per germline, CDR1 MNHEY and CDR2 SMNVEV (reference sequence). With V trimmed by 5 bases and J by 14 bases, 10 bases remained unmatched. The CDR3 totals 13 residues. The CDR3 loop reads CASSPSDRGRKFF. The CDR3 DNA follows: TGTGCCAGCAGTCCATCGGACAGGGGTCGGAAGTTCTTC.

This clone was found a few times. V and J are TRBV9 and TRBJ1-3; D not certain. The CDR3 is 17 amino acids. Germline V gene data show CDR1 as SGDLS and CDR2 as YYNGEE. Trimming took off 2 bases at V and 0 bases at J, with 15 bases between the two ends. As DNA, the CDR3 is TGTGCCAGCAGCGTCACTTGGCAGCCTTCCTCTGGAAACACCATATATTTT. Its protein is CASSVTWQPSSGNTIYF.

The rearrangement links TRBV27 to TRBJ2-2; TRBD2 matches 9 bases. The CDR3 consists of 16 residues. Per germline, CDR1 MNHEY and CDR2 SMNVEV (reference sequence). J was trimmed by 6 bases and V by 6 bases; bases with no gene match: 11. The CDR3 sequence is CASRVGSGGTAGELFF. The CDR3 DNA is TGTGCCAGCAGGGTCGGAAGCGGGGGGACTGCCGGGGAGCTGTTTTTT.

The sample holds one count of this clone. V is TRBV7-2 and J is TRBJ2-7; D is undetermined. V was shortened by 5 bases and J by 7 bases, with 12 bases between the two germline ends. CDR3 size: 12 residues. The V gene's germline CDR1 is SGHTA and CDR2 FQGNSA. CDR3 in DNA: TGTGCCAGCAGCCAACGGGCGCAGGAGCAGTACTTC. Translating gives CASSQRAQEQYF.

This clone was detected a few times. V is TRBV28 and J is TRBJ1-1; TRBD1 aligns across 9 bases. CDR3 length equals 14 residues. CDR1 is MDHEN and CDR2 is SYDVKM in the germline V gene. The V and J ends lost 2 bases and 6 bases, in that order; junction bases with no gene match: 4. The CDR3 sequence is CASSLGGQGPEAFF. CDR3 sequence (DNA): TGTGCCAGCAGTTTAGGTGGACAGGGGCCTGAAGCTTTCTTT. The variable domain in full, completed from reference TRBV28 and TRBJ1-1, reads DVKVTQSSRYLVKRTGEKVFLECVQDMDHENMFWYRQDPGLGLRLIYFSYDVKMKEKGDIPEGYSVSREKKERFSLILESASTNQTSMYLCASSLGGQGPEAFFGQGTRLTVV.

The chain uses TRBV6-1 and TRBJ2-5; TRBD1 matches at 10 bases. The CDR3 length is 15 residues. The junction had 2 bases not matched to a gene; V was cut back by 2 bases and J by 2 bases. The germline gives CDR1 MNHNS, CDR2 SASEGT. CDR3 DNA sequence: TGTGCCAGCAGTGAAAGGACAGGGGGTCAAGAGACCCAGTACTTC. Amino acid sequence: CASSERTGGQETQYF.

This clone was seen just once. The chain carries TRBV5-5 and TRBJ2-1; 8 bases match TRBD1. Germline loops: CDR1 SGHKS, CDR2 YYEKEE (reference sequence). The CDR3 consists of 14 residues. V lost 2 bases to trimming and J lost 9 bases; unmatched junction nucleotides: 7. CDR3 coding DNA: TGTGCCAGCAGCTTATGGCAGGGGGCGATTGAGCAGTTCTTC. Translating gives CASSLWQGAIEQFF. Based on the CDR3 plus reference TRBV5-5 and TRBJ2-1, the full variable domain is DAGVTQSPTHLIKTRGQQVTLRCSPISGHKSVSWYQQVLGQGPQFIFQYYEKEERGRGNFPDRFSARQFPNYSSELNVNALLLGDSALYLCASSLWQGAIEQFFGPGTRLTVL.

The chain has TRBV4-1 and TRBJ2-5; 9 bases fit TRBD1. V gave up 1 base and J gave up 2 bases; unmatched junction bases: 5. Germline CDR1 and CDR2: MGHRA and YSYEKL. The CDR3 consists of 16 residues. CDR3 in DNA: TGCGCCAGCAGCCAAGTCGGGACAGGGACTCAAGAGACCCAGTACTTC. It encodes CASSQVGTGTQETQYF.

This chain joins TRBV29-1 and TRBJ1-2, with D maybe TRBD1 (5 bases). Germline CDR1 is SQVTM and CDR2 is ANQGSEA. V lost 4 bases and J lost 8, with 20 bases in between. The CDR3 runs to 14 residues. CDR3 sequence (DNA): TGCAGCGTTGCGGTACCCGCCTCAGAGGGGGGCTACACCTTC. This encodes CSVAVPASEGGYTF.

The J gene is TRBJ2-2, the V gene TRBV6-5; D is undetermined. The V end lost 4 bases, the J end lost 6 bases, and 15 bases lay between the germline ends. Germline CDR1 and CDR2: MNHEY and SVGAGI. The CDR3 totals 15 residues. The CDR3 DNA reads TGTGCCAGCAGTTCCCACCCATGGACCGCCGGGGAGCTGTTTTTT. Translated, it gives CASSSHPWTAGELFF.

The chain combines TRBV19 with TRBJ1-1; D not certain. There are 14 residues in the CDR3. Germline V lookup: CDR1 LNHDA, CDR2 SQIVND (reference sequence). V lost 6 bases, J lost 1 base, and 12 bases lay in between. The CDR3: CASSLDRENTEAFF. CDR3 DNA sequence: TGTGCCAGTAGCCTGGACCGGGAGAACACTGAAGCTTTCTTT.

V and J are TRBV18 and TRBJ2-4, with D possibly being TRBD1 (5 bases). The CDR3 runs to 15 residues. Deletions cut 5 bases from V and 3 bases from J, with 14 bases between. Germline CDR1 and CDR2: KGHSH and LQKENI. As DNA, the CDR3 is TGTGCCAGCTCATCCAGGACATTCGGCAAAAACATTCAGTACTTC. Amino acid sequence: CASSSRTFGKNIQYF.

V usage is TRBV7-9 and J usage is TRBJ2-6; TRBD2 agrees at 7 bases. Germline CDR1 SEHNR, CDR2 FQNEAQ (reference sequence). The CDR3 has 18 amino acids. V lost 5 bases to trimming and J lost 1 base; unmatched junction nucleotides: 11. The chain's CDR3 is CASSTVSGSASGANVLTF. The DNA of the CDR3 is TGTGCCAGCAGCACAGTTAGCGGGTCAGCATCTGGGGCCAACGTCCTGACTTTC. The variable domain in full, completed from reference TRBV7-9 and TRBJ2-6, reads DTGVSQNPRHKITKRGQNVTFRCDPISEHNRLYWYRQTLGQGPEFLTYFQNEAQLEKSRLLSDRFSAERPKGSFSTLEIQRTEQGDSAMYLCASSTVSGSASGANVLTFGAGSRLTVL.

Here the CDR3 reads CASSLRQSVYGYTF. CDR3 nucleotide sequence: TGTGCCAGCAGCCTCCGACAGAGCGTTTATGGCTACACCTTC. The genes are TRBV5-6 and TRBJ1-2; D may be TRBD1 (5 bases). The CDR3 loop spans 14 amino acids. The germline gives CDR1 SGHDT, CDR2 YYEEEE. Trimming cost V 4 bases and J 5 bases, with 15 bases left between them.

The chain recombines TRBV10-3 with TRBJ2-3; D perhaps matches TRBD2 (5 bases). The germline V gene encodes CDR1 ENHRY and CDR2 SYGVKD. V was pared by 0 bases and J by 0 bases, with 10 bases between. This CDR3 has 16 amino acids. The chain's CDR3 is CAISESPSTSTDTQYF. The DNA of the CDR3 is TGTGCCATCAGTGAGTCGCCTAGCACTAGCACAGATACGCAGTATTTT.

The chain is built from TRBV5-6 and TRBJ2-3; D unclear. Trimming left V 3 bases short and J 2 bases short, with 4 bases between. CDR3 length equals 12 residues. Germline CDR1 is SGHDT and CDR2 is YYEEEE. The DNA for the CDR3 is TGTGCCAGCAGCTATTCCACAGATACGCAGTATTTT. It encodes CASSYSTDTQYF.